This T cell receptor (beta chain) appears in the sequencing data of a study of beta chain features in type 1 diabetes. The study, taken as a whole, reports: Fewer insertions but more deletions were seen at VDJ junctions in type 1 diabetes patients.

The CDR3 is 16 residues long. J was trimmed by 8 bases and V by 6 bases; bases with no gene match: 14. From germline, CDR1 is SGHAT and CDR2 FQNNGV. Concerning this clone: No antigen is known for it.

Every isolated RNA sample was fully reverse transcribed, so sequencing captured expressed TCRB transcripts. Profiled with immunoSEQ multiplex PCR; TCRdb holds only in-frame clones, not every one. The sample consists of around 250,000 clones, roughly 30% of them appearing once. Each of the CD4+ naive, central memory, regulatory and stem cell-like memory populations was sorted via CD45RO/CCR7/CD25/CD127/CD95/CD27. The V and J genes are TRBV11-2 and TRBJ2-3; 10 bases map to TRBD2. Sequences were obtained from central memory CD4+ T cells from blood. The TCR was taken from a man aged 25-40 years in good health. The CDR3 protein is CASRPPGLAFGGTQYF. DNA for the CDR3: TGTGCCAGCAGGCCTCCGGGACTAGCGTTCGGTGGTACGCAGTATTTT.